Listed below are T cell receptor beta chains from one sample, sequenced in a study of blood T cell repertoires in COVID-19. Produced via immunoSEQ multiplex PCR; TCRdb's table is partial and in-frame only. This sample has tens of thousands of clones; 75% to 90% occur once, and the top ten carry 12%. Sequences were obtained from peripheral blood. The receptors come from a human donor in a cohort sampled during active COVID-19. The CDR3 runs from the conserved cysteine through the conserved F or W. The D gene is left open where the match is weak. For some rows the clone size is stated as once, few or many, or as a class when expanded; others skip it.

size | J | D | V | CDR3 | DNA
NA | TRBJ2-3 | TRBD2 | TRBV5-1 | CASSLKTSEDTQYF | TGCGCCAGCAGCTTGAAAACTAGCGAAGATACGCAGTATTTT
NA | TRBJ1-5 | TRBD1 | TRBV6-1 | CASSEAEGGFNQPQHF | TGTGCCAGCAGTGAAGCTGAAGGGGGCTTCAATCAGCCCCAGCATTTT
NA | TRBJ2-1 | TRBD2 | TRBV24-1 | CATSDPGLAGGVTYNEQFF | TGTGCCACCAGTGATCCGGGACTAGCGGGAGGGGTCACCTACAATGAGCAGTTCTTC
NA | TRBJ1-2 | NA | TRBV18 | CASSPRLVDGYTF | TGTGCCAGCTCACCCAGACTCGTTGATGGCTACACCTTC
NA | TRBJ2-3 | TRBD2 | TRBV9 | CASSVVGGGASDTQYF | TGTGCCAGCAGCGTAGTTGGCGGGGGGGCGTCAGATACGCAGTATTTT
NA | TRBJ2-3 | NA | TRBV3-1/TRBV3-2 | CASSPGSQRKDTQYF | TGTGCCAGCAGCCCGGGGTCTCAGAGGAAAGATACGCAGTATTTT
NA | TRBJ2-3 | TRBD1 | TRBV5-1 | CASSQRTGMGDTQYF | TGCGCCAGCAGCCAGCGGACAGGGATGGGGGATACGCAGTATTTT
NA | TRBJ1-1 | TRBD1 | TRBV2 | CASRQGVMNTEAFF | TGTGCCAGCCGACAGGGCGTAATGAACACTGAAGCTTTCTTT
NA | TRBJ2-1 | NA | TRBV5-1 | CASSSQGVGSYNEQFF | TGCGCCAGCAGCTCACAGGGTGTAGGATCCTACAATGAGCAGTTCTTC
NA | TRBJ1-2 | TRBD1 | TRBV6-5 | CASSATRTGFYGYTF | TGTGCCAGCAGCGCGACAAGGACAGGCTTCTATGGCTACACCTTC
few | TRBJ2-1 | TRBD1 | TRBV7-9 | CASSGQASYNEQFF | TGTGCCAGCAGCGGACAGGCGTCCTACAATGAGCAGTTCTTC
NA | TRBJ1-1 | NA | TRBV15 | CATSRDMGGTEAFF | TGTGCCACCAGCAGAGATATGGGGGGCACTGAAGCTTTCTTT
NA | TRBJ1-2 | TRBD1 | TRBV28 | CASSLGQYGYTF | TGTGCCAGCAGTTTGGGACAGTATGGCTACACCTTC
NA | TRBJ1-1 | NA | TRBV2 | CASRRGIEAFF | TGTGCCAGCCGCAGAGGGATTGAAGCTTTCTTT
once | TRBJ2-7 | NA | TRBV2 | CASSRTGYEQYF | TGTGCCAGCAGTAGAACAGGCTACGAGCAGTACTTC
once | TRBJ1-5 | NA | TRBV18 | CASSPLGDNNQPQHF | TGTGCCAGCTCACCATTAGGGGACAACAATCAGCCCCAGCATTTT
NA | TRBJ2-5 | TRBD2 | TRBV5-1 | CASSLPAGGGEETQYF | TGCGCCAGCAGCTTGCCGGCGGGGGGGGGTGAAGAGACCCAGTACTTC
few | TRBJ1-5 | TRBD1 | TRBV4-1 | CASSQPDRGRNQPQHF | TGCGCCAGCAGCCAACCCGACAGGGGCCGCAATCAGCCCCAGCATTTT
NA | TRBJ2-7 | NA | TRBV5-1 | CASSLWGDEQYF | TGCGCCAGCAGCTTGTGGGGGGACGAGCAGTACTTC
NA | TRBJ2-3 | TRBD1 | TRBV6-5 | CASSYPGQASTDTQYF | TGTGCCAGCAGTTACCCCGGACAGGCTAGCACAGATACGCAGTATTTT
NA | TRBJ1-1 | TRBD1 | TRBV11-2 | CASSGRTGVNTEAFF | TGTGCCAGCAGCGGACGGACAGGGGTTAACACTGAAGCTTTCTTT
NA | TRBJ2-7 | TRBD2 | TRBV2 | CASRGLAGSDEQYF | TGTGCCAGCAGGGGACTAGCGGGAAGCGACGAGCAGTACTTC
NA | TRBJ1-2 | NA | TRBV11-2 | CASSSQRRLDYTF | TGTGCCAGCAGCTCCCAACGGCGACTTGACTACACCTTC
NA | TRBJ1-6 | NA | TRBV28 | CASRRTTFGKDSPLHF | TGTGCCAGCAGACGGACGACATTCGGGAAAGATTCACCCCTCCACTTT
NA | TRBJ2-7 | NA | TRBV6-1 | CASSEAGEQGYEQYF | TGTGCCAGCAGTGAAGCGGGTGAGCAGGGGTACGAGCAGTACTTC
NA | TRBJ2-3 | TRBD1 | TRBV6-5 | CASGGQAFDTQYF | TGTGCCAGCGGGGGACAGGCTTTCGATACGCAGTATTTT
NA | TRBJ1-5 | NA | TRBV5-1 | CASSITGSPQPQHF | TGCGCCAGCAGCATAACAGGATCCCCACAGCCCCAGCATTTT
NA | TRBJ2-3 | NA | TRBV28 | CASSLGGDTQYF | TGTGCCAGCAGTTTAGGGGGGGATACGCAGTATTTT
NA | TRBJ2-5 | NA | TRBV29-1 | CSGRDNQETQYF | TGCAGCGGACGGGACAACCAAGAGACCCAGTACTTC
NA | TRBJ1-2 | TRBD1 | TRBV7-9 | CASSSSSGTGTRGYTF | TGTGCCAGCAGTTCCTCATCCGGGACAGGGACAAGGGGCTACACCTTC
NA | TRBJ1-2 | NA | TRBV6-5 | CASRAATGPYGYTF | TGTGCCAGCAGGGCCGCTACAGGGCCCTATGGCTACACCTTC
NA | TRBJ2-7 | TRBD2 | TRBV4-1 | CASSQVSGRVYEQYF | TGCGCCAGCAGCCAGGTTAGCGGGAGGGTCTACGAGCAGTACTTC
few | TRBJ2-2 | NA | TRBV19 | CASSPQGGPNTGELFF | TGTGCCAGTAGTCCACAGGGTGGCCCGAACACCGGGGAGCTGTTTTTT
once | TRBJ1-4 | TRBD1 | TRBV3-1/TRBV3-2 | CASSQGAQGDEKLFF | TGTGCCAGCAGCCAAGGGGCACAGGGGGACGAAAAACTGTTTTTT
NA | TRBJ2-1 | TRBD2 | TRBV6-5 | CASSSGVPSYNEQFF | TGTGCCAGCAGCAGCGGGGTCCCCTCCTACAATGAGCAGTTCTTC
NA | TRBJ2-5 | NA | TRBV19 | CASSIWAEETQYF | TGTGCCAGTAGTATTTGGGCAGAAGAGACCCAGTACTTC
NA | TRBJ2-3 | NA | TRBV7-3 | CASSQDSNTQYF | TGTGCCAGCAGCCAAGACAGTAATACGCAGTATTTT
NA | TRBJ2-1 | TRBD2 | TRBV3-1/TRBV3-2 | CASSQDTGLAGLEQFF | TGTGCCAGCAGCCAAGATACGGGACTAGCGGGGCTTGAGCAGTTCTTC
once | TRBJ2-5 | NA | TRBV11-3 | CASSLASGHQETQYF | TGTGCCAGCAGCTTAGCCAGCGGCCACCAAGAGACCCAGTACTTC
NA | TRBJ1-1 | TRBD1 | TRBV6-4 | CASSDTDRGTEAFF | TGTGCCAGCAGTGATACTGACAGGGGTACTGAAGCTTTCTTT
few | TRBJ1-5 | NA | TRBV6-5 | CASFQQGSVNQPQHF | TGTGCCAGCTTTCAACAGGGATCCGTCAATCAGCCCCAGCATTTT
NA | TRBJ2-6 | NA | TRBV28 | CASSFPSGANVLTF | TGTGCCAGCAGTTTCCCGTCTGGGGCCAACGTCCTGACTTTC
NA | TRBJ2-5 | NA | TRBV5-1 | CASSLQETQYF | TGCGCCAGCAGCCTACAAGAGACCCAGTACTTC
NA | TRBJ1-6 | NA | TRBV2 | CASNRESNSPLHF | TGTGCCAGCAACCGGGAAAGTAATTCACCCCTCCACTTT
NA | TRBJ2-1 | TRBD2 | TRBV29-1 | CSVLPSGNEQFF | TGCAGCGTTCTTCCTAGCGGCAATGAGCAGTTCTTC
NA | TRBJ2-3 | TRBD1 | TRBV5-1 | CASSLAYGTGGRTDTQYF | TGCGCCAGCAGCTTGGCCTACGGGACAGGGGGGCGGACAGATACGCAGTATTTT
NA | TRBJ2-7 | TRBD2 | TRBV28 | CAAVENGRGSYEQYF | TGTGCCGCAGTCGAGAACGGGAGGGGTTCCTACGAGCAGTACTTC
NA | TRBJ2-2 | TRBD2 | TRBV5-5 | CASSSTSVPGELFF | TGTGCCAGCAGCTCTACTAGCGTCCCCGGGGAGCTGTTTTTT
NA | TRBJ1-4 | TRBD1 | TRBV19 | CASSAPGQGNEKLFF | TGTGCCAGTAGTGCCCCGGGACAGGGGAATGAAAAACTGTTTTTT
NA | TRBJ1-5 | NA | TRBV28 | CASSSHRVGNQPQHF | TGTGCCAGCAGTTCACACAGGGTTGGCAATCAGCCCCAGCATTTT
NA | TRBJ1-4 | NA | TRBV5-1 | CASSSDTANEKLFF | TGCGCCAGCAGCTCTGACACTGCTAATGAAAAACTGTTTTTT
NA | TRBJ1-1 | NA | TRBV4-2 | CASSQDVGARTEAFF | TGTGCCAGCAGCCAAGATGTGGGGGCACGCACTGAAGCTTTCTTT
NA | TRBJ1-4 | NA | TRBV5-5 | CASSPPRVVEKLFF | TGTGCCAGCAGCCCCCCCAGGGTCGTTGAAAAACTGTTTTTT
NA | TRBJ1-2 | NA | TRBV18 | CASSPQGDYGYTF | TGTGCCAGCTCACCACAGGGGGATTATGGCTACACCTTC
NA | TRBJ1-1 | NA | TRBV4-1 | CASSQSQGRVDTEAFF | TGCGCCAGCAGCCAAAGTCAGGGCAGGGTCGATACTGAAGCTTTCTTT
NA | TRBJ2-1 | TRBD1 | TRBV10-1 | CASSVGTGVGNEQFF | TGCGCCAGCAGTGTGGGGACAGGGGTGGGCAATGAGCAGTTCTTC
NA | TRBJ2-5 | NA | TRBV6-1 | CASSEARLQCDF | TGTGCCAGCAGTGAAGCCCGACTCCAATGCGACTTC
few | TRBJ2-3 | TRBD2 | TRBV5-4 | CASSLRREGDTQYF | TGTGCCAGCAGCTTGCGGCGGGAGGGAGATACGCAGTATTTT
NA | TRBJ2-2 | NA | TRBV2 | CASSGSLGVGTGELFF | TGTGCCAGCAGTGGCAGCCTAGGAGTAGGCACCGGGGAGCTGTTTTTT